This TCR beta chain is drawn from a study of blood T cell repertoires in COVID-19. Turning to the study itself: Spain, Italy and the United States supplied samples that represented acute and convalescent COVID-19. Sample material is recorded as cDNA or gDNA derived from T cells, B-cell-depleted T cells, or PBMCs.

Original handling: Cell counts per sample came from amplifying reference gene primers. Clones were sequenced by immunoSEQ multiplex PCR, and TCRdb holds only the in-frame ones, with some missing. V and J calls and clone size are as listed in that table; D and trimming were resolved from the DNA. Of 200,000 to 300,000 clones detected, around 90% appear once; the ten largest clones hold around 7.8%. The TCR originated in a man aged 60 to 75 who had recovered from COVID-19. The sequencing sample was made of peripheral blood.

The DNA for the CDR3 is TGTGCCAGCAGTTCCCGATGGGGCAGGCAAGAGACCCAGTACTTC. Translating it yields CASSSRWGRQETQYF. This chain connects TRBV7-9 to TRBJ2-5; D perhaps matches TRBD1 (5 bases). Germline-derived CDR1 and CDR2 are SEHNR and FQNEAQ (reference sequence). Trimming took off 6 bases at V and 2 bases at J, with 16 bases between the two ends. The CDR3 has 15 residues.